A single T cell receptor (beta chain) is shown here with its context. The CDR3 has 15 amino acids. Trimming took off 7 bases at V and 7 bases at J, with 22 bases between the two ends. The data were taken from a study of T cell repertoires in cytomegalovirus infection. TCRdb re-analysed the reads in MiXCR, keeping a single row per CDR3 protein. The sample carries a few hundred thousand distinct CDR3 sequences, roughly a sixth recorded once. This TCR was sampled from a human donor in good health (CMV status not recorded). Some clones in this sample may be carry-over from other donors' samples. The sequenced sample consisted of PBMCs. The V gene is TRBV12-3 or TRBV12-4, the J gene TRBJ1-1; tentatively, D is TRBD1 (5 bases). CDR3 amino acids: CASKINGASPHEAFF. As DNA, the CDR3 is TGTGCCAGCAAAATAAATGGGGCCTCCCCCCATGAAGCTTTCTTT.